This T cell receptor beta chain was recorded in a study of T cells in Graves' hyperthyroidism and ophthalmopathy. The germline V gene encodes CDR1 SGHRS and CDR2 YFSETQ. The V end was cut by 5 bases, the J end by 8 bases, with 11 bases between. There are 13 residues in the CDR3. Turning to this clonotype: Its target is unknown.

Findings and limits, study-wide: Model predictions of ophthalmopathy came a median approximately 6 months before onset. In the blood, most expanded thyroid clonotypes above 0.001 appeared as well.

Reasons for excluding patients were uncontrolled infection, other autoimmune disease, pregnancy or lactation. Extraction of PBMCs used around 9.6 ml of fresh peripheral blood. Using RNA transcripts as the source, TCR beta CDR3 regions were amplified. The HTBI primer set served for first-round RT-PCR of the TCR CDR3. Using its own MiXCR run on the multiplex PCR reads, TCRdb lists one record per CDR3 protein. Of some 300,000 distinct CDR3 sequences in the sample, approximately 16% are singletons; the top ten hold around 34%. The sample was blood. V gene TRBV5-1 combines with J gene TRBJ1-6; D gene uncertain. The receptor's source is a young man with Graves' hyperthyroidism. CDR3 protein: CASRPDPDSPLHF. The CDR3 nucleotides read TGCGCCAGCAGGCCTGATCCTGATTCACCCCTCCACTTT.